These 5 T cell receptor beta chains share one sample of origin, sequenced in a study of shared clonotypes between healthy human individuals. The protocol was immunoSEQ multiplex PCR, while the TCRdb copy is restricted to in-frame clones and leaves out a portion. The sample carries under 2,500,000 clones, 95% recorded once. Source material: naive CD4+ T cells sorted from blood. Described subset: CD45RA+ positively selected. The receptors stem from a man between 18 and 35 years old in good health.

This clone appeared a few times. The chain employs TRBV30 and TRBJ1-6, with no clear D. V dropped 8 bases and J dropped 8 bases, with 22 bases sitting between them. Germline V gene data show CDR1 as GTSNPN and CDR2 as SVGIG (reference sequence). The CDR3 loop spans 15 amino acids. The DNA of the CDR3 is TGTGCCCAATCAAGGAGAGGAGCAGTCGATTCACCCCTCCACTTT. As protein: CAQSRRGAVDSPLHF. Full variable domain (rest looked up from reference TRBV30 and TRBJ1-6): SQTIHQWPATLVQPVGSPLSLECTVEGTSNPNLYWYRQAAGRGLQLLFYSVGIGQISSEVPQNLSASRPQDRQFILSSKKLLLSDSGFYLCAQSRRGAVDSPLHFGNGTRLTVT.

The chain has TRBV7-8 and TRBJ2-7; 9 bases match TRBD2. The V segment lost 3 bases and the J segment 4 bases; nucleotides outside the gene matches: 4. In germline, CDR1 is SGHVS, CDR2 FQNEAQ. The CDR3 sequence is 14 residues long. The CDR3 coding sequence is TGTGCCAGCAGCTTCCCGGGACTAGCTTACGAGCAGTACTTC. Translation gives CASSFPGLAYEQYF.

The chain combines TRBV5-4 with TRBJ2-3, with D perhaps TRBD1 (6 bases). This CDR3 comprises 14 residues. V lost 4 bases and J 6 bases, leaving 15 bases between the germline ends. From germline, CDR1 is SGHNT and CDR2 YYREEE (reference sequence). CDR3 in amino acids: CASSERDTGDTQYF. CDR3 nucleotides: TGTGCCAGCAGCGAACGGGACACAGGGGATACGCAGTATTTT.

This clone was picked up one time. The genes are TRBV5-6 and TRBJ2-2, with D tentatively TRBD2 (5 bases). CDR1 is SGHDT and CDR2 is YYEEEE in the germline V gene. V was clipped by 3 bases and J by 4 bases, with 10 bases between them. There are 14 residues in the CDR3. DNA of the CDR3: TGTGCCAGCAGCTATGGGCGGGCCACCGGGGAGCTGTTTTTT. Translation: CASSYGRATGELFF.

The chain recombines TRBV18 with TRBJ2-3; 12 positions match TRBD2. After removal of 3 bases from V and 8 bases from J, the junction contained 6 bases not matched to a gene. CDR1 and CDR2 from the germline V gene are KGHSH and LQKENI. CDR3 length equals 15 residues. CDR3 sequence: CASSPRLAGDGTQYF. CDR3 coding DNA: TGTGCCAGCTCACCTCGACTAGCGGGAGACGGTACGCAGTATTTT.